This T cell receptor beta chain was captured by sequencing in a study of CD8 T cells in Susac syndrome. Study results and limitations: The study recognized that the number of individuals in its TCR sequencing and HLA analysis was relatively small.

Reverse transcription of about 0.5 to 1 ug RNA used random hexamers. Amplification of TCR beta CDR3 by immunoSEQ multiplex PCR spanned 54 Vbeta and 13 Jbeta. MiXCR, applied by TCRdb to the immunoSEQ multiplex PCR reads, yields one record per CDR3 protein. There are 100,000 to 150,000 distinct CDR3 sequences in the sample; roughly 76% occur only once, and around 0.5% lies in the top ten. The CDR3 has 15 residues. In the case of this clonotype: Its antigen is not known.

Sequencing of TCR beta drew on CD8+ and CD4+ T cells from blood. The V call is TRBV21-1, the J call TRBJ1-5. TRBV21-1 is an annotated pseudogene. The sequencing sample was made of CD8+ T cells from PBMCs. The sequence was obtained from a human donor with multiple sclerosis. This CDR3 reads CASSNGDNRYQPQHF. For the CDR3, the DNA is TGTGCCAGCAGCAATGGCGACAACCGCTATCAGCCCCAGCATTTT.